The 4 T cell receptor beta chains reported below all come from one sample, sequenced in a study of T cells after yellow fever vaccination. MiXCR was run by TCRdb on the 5' RACE reads, yielding one entry per CDR3 protein. The sample has some 290,000 distinct CDR3 sequences, around a tenth seen once. The sequencing here drew on CD4+ T cells sorted from PBMCs, taken 45 days after the yellow fever booster vaccination. These receptor sequences come from a man in his late teens or twenties who received the YFV17D yellow fever vaccine.

V and J are TRBV7-2 and TRBJ2-4, with D perhaps TRBD2 (6 bases). Trimming took 5 bases from V and 3 from J, leaving 29 bases between them. The length of the CDR3 is 20 residues. The germline V gene has CDR1 SGHTA and CDR2 FQGNSA. CDR3 nucleotide sequence: TGTGCCAGCAGCCCCCCGTGGGAGTGGAGGGTTCCGTTTAGCAAAAACATTCAGTACTTC. Amino acids: CASSPPWEWRVPFSKNIQYF.

A few counts support this clonotype. The chain's CDR3 is CASSRAGTGEYEQYV. The CDR3 DNA reads as TGTGCCAGCAGTCGCGCCGGGACAGGGGAATACGAGCAGTACGTC. The chain recombines TRBV6-5 with TRBJ2-7; 10 bases map to TRBD1. Trimming removed 5 bases from V and 4 bases from J; junction bases left unmatched: 8. In germline, CDR1 is MNHEY, CDR2 SVGAGI. The CDR3 length is 15 residues.

This clonotype was picked up a small number of times. This chain joins TRBV12-3 or TRBV12-4 and TRBJ1-5; 10 bases align to TRBD1. V was clipped by 1 base and J by 6 bases; unmatched bases: 6. CDR3 size: 16 residues. CDR3 in amino acids: CASSLDGTGESQPQHF. The DNA for the CDR3 is TGTGCCAGCAGTTTAGATGGGACAGGGGAGAGTCAGCCCCAGCATTTT.

The chain's CDR3 is CASGLGGLAGASTDTQYF. CDR3 in DNA: TGTGCTAGTGGTTTGGGGGGACTAGCGGGAGCGAGCACAGATACGCAGTATTTT. V gene TRBV12-5 combines with J gene TRBJ2-3; 14 positions match TRBD2. Germline values: CDR1 LGHNT, CDR2 FRNRAP. The junction had 3 bases not matched to a gene; V was cut back by 1 base and J by 0 bases. The CDR3 has 18 amino acids.